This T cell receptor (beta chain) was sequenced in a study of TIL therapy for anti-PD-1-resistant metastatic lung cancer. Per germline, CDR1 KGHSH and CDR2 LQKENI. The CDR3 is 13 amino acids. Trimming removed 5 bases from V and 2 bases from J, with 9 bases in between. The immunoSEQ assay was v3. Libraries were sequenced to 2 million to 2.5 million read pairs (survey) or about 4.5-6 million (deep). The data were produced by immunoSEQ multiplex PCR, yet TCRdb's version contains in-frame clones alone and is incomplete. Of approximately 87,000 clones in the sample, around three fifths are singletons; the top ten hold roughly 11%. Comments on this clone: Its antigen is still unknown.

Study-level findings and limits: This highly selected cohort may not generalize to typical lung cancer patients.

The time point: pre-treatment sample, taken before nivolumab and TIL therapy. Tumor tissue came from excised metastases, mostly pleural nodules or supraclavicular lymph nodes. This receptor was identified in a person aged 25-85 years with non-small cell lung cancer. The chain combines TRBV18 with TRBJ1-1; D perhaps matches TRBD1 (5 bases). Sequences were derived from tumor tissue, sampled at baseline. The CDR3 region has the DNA TGTGCCAGCTCAACCGGGGGAAACACTGAAGCTTTCTTT. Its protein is CASSTGGNTEAFF.